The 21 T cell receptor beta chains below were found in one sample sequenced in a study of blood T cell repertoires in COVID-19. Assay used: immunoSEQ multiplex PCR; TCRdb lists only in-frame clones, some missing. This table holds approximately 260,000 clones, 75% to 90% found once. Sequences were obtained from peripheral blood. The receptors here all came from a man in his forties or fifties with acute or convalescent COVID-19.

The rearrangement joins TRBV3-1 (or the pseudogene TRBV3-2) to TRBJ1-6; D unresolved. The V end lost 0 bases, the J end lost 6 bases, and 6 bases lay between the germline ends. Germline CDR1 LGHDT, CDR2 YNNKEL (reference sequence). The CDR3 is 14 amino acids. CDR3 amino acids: CASSQDGVNSPLHF. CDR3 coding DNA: TGTGCCAGCAGCCAAGACGGGGTTAATTCACCCCTCCACTTT.

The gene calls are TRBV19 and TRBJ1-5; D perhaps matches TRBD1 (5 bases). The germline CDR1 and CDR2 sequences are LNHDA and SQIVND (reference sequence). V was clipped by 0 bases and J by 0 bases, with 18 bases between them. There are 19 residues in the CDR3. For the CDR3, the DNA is TGTGCCAGTAGTATAGATCGGGGAGGGCGTGGACATAGCAATCAGCCCCAGCATTTT. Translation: CASSIDRGGRGHSNQPQHF.

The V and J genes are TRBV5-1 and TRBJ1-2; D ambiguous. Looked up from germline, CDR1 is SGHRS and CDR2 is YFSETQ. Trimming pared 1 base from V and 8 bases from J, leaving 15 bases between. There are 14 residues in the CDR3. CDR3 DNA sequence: TGCGCCAGCAGCTTGACCGGGAGTCTGGGGGGCTACACCTTC. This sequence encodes CASSLTGSLGGYTF.

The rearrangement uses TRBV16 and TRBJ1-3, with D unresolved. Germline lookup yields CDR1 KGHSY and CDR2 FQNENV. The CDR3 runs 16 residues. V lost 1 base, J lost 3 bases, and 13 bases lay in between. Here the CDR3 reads CASSQWGDIDGNTIYF. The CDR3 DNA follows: TGTGCCAGCAGCCAATGGGGAGATATCGATGGAAACACCATATATTTT.

CDR3 coding DNA: TGTGCCAGCAGTTACTCGAAGGGACATCTCACAGATACGCAGTATTTT. Its translation: CASSYSKGHLTDTQYF. The rearrangement links TRBV6-6 to TRBJ2-3; D may be TRBD1 (6 bases). CDR1 is MNHNY, CDR2 SVGAGI, per germline (reference sequence). V shed 0 bases and J shed 2 bases, with 12 bases lying between them. The CDR3 is 16 amino acids.

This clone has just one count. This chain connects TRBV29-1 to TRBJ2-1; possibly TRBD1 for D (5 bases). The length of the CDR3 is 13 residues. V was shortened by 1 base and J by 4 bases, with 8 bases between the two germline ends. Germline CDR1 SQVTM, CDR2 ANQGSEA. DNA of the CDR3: TGCAGCGTTGAAGGGACAAATTACAATGAGCAGTTCTTC. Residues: CSVEGTNYNEQFF.

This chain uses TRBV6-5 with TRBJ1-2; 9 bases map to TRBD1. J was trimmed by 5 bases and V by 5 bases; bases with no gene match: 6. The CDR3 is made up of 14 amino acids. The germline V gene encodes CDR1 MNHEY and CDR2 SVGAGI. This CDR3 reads CASSPGQGRYGYTF. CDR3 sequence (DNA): TGTGCCAGCAGTCCGGGACAGGGTCGGTATGGCTACACCTTC.

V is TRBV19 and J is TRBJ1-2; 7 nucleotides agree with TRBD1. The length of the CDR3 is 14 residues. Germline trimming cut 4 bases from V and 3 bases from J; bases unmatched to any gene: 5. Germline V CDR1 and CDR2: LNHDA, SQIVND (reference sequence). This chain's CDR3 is CASSNDRVYYGYTF. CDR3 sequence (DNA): TGTGCCAGTAGTAACGACAGGGTTTACTATGGCTACACCTTC.

This CDR3 is CASSISMTGVGSPLHF. The CDR3 DNA reads TGTGCCAGTAGTATCTCAATGACAGGGGTGGGGTCACCCCTCCACTTT. The gene calls are TRBV19 and TRBJ1-6; 8 nucleotides line up with TRBD1. Losses at the gene ends were 3 bases for V and 10 bases for J; bases not matched to a gene: 11. CDR1 LNHDA and CDR2 SQIVND come from the germline V gene (reference sequence). The CDR3 is 16 residues long.

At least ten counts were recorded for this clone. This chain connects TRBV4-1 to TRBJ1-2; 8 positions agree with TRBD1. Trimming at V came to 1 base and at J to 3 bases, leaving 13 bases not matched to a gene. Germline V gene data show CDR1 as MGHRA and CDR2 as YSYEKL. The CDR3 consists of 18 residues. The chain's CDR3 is CASSQVWRTGNLDYGYTF. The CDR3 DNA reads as TGCGCCAGCAGCCAAGTCTGGAGGACAGGGAACTTAGACTATGGCTACACCTTC.

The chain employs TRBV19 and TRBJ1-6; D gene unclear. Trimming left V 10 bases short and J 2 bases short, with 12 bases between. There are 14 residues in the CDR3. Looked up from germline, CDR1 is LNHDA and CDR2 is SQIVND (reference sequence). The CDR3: CATSGGTYNSPLHF. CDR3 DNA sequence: TGTGCCACTTCGGGAGGCACCTATAATTCACCCCTCCACTTT.

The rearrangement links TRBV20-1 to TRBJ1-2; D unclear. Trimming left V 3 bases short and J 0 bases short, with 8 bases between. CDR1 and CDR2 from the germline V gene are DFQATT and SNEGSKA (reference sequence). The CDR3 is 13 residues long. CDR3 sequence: CSASPGPNYGYTF. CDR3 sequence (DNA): TGCAGTGCTAGTCCTGGGCCTAACTATGGCTACACCTTC.

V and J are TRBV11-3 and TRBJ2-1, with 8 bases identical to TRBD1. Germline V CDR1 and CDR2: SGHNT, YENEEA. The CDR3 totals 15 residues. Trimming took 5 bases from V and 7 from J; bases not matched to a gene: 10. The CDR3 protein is CASSPRPDRDNEQFF. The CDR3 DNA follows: TGTGCCAGCAGCCCCCGACCGGACAGGGATAATGAGCAGTTCTTC.

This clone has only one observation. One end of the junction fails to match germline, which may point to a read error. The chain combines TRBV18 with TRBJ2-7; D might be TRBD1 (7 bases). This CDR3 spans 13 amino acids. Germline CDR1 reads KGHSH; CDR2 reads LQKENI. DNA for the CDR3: TGTGCCAGCTCGGAGGGACAGCAGTTTACACAGAACTTC. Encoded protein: CASSEGQQFTQNF. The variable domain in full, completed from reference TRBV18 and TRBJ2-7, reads NAGVMQNPRHLVRRRGQEARLRCSPMKGHSHVYWYRQLPEEGLKFMVYLQKENIIDESGMPKERFSAEFPKEGPSILRIQQVVRGDSAAYFCASSEGQQFTQNFGPGTRLTVT.

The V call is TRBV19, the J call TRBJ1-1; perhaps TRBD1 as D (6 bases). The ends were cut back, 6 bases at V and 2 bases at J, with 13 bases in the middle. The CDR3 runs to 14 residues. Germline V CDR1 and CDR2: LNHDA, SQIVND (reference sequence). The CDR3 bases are TGTGCCAGTAGCTTCCGGGACACTAACACTGAAGCTTTCTTT. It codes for CASSFRDTNTEAFF.

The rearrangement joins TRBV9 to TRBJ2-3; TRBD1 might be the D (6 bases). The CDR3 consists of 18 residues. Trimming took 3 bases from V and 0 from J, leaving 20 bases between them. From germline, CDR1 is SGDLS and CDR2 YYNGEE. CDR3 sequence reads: CASSENFRGRGSTDTQYF. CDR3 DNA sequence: TGTGCCAGCAGCGAGAACTTCAGGGGAAGAGGAAGCACAGATACGCAGTATTTT.

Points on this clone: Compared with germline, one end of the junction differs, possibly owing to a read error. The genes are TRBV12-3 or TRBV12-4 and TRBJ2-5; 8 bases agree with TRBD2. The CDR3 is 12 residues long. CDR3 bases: TGTGCCAGCAGGGTCGGGGGGGCGAATACGCACTTC. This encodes CASRVGGANTHF.

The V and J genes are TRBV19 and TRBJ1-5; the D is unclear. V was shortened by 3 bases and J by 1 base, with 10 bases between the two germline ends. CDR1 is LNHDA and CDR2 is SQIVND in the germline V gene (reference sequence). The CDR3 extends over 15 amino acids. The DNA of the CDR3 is TGTGCCAGTAGTATGAGGGATAAGAGCAATCAGCCCCAGCATTTT. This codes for CASSMRDKSNQPQHF.

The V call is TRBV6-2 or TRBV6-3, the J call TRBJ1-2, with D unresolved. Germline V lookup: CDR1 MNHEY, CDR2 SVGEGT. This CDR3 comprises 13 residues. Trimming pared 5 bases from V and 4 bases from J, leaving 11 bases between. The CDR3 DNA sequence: TGTGCCAGCAGTCCCCAGACAAGCTATGGCTACACCTTC. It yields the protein CASSPQTSYGYTF.

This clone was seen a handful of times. The CDR3 DNA reads as TGTGCCAGCAGCCCAAGACACCCCACCTACGAGCAGTACTTC. It encodes CASSPRHPTYEQYF. The genes are TRBV7-2 and TRBJ2-7, with D unclear. This CDR3 has 14 amino acids. CDR1 and CDR2 (germline): SGHTA, FQGNSA. V was shortened by 5 bases and J by 2 bases, with 13 bases between the two germline ends.

The chain's CDR3 is CATARENEKLFF. CDR3 coding DNA: TGTGCCACCGCCCGGGAAAATGAAAAACTGTTTTTT. The V call is TRBV10-3, the J call TRBJ1-4; D remains unclear. CDR1 is ENHRY, CDR2 SYGVKD, per germline. V was shortened by 10 bases and J by 5 bases, with 11 bases between the two germline ends. The CDR3 contains 12 residues.